The 3 T cell receptor beta chains in this list originate from one sample, sequenced in a study of Tregs in tolerant kidney transplant recipients. The method was immunoSEQ multiplex PCR; TCRdb's version includes in-frame clones alone and lacks a portion of them. The data contain under 100,000 clones, roughly nine tenths of them singletons. Sequencing was done on a sample of CD8+ T cells from blood. Receptors originate from a human donor in good health.

This rearrangement joins TRBV11-3 to TRBJ2-7; 7 bases map to TRBD1. The CDR3 is made up of 14 amino acids. Germline V gene data show CDR1 as SGHNT and CDR2 as YENEEA. V shed 5 bases, J shed 3 bases, and the junction held 7 bases outside the gene matches. CDR3 amino acids: CASSPDDRDYEQYF. Written as DNA, the CDR3 is TGTGCCAGCAGCCCAGACGACAGGGACTACGAGCAGTACTTC.

The chain links TRBV6-6 to TRBJ2-5, with a possible D match to TRBD1 (5 bases). This CDR3 is 15 amino acids long. Trimming took off 1 base at V and 3 bases at J, with 12 bases between the two ends. The germline gives CDR1 MNHNY, CDR2 SVGAGI (reference sequence). CDR3 coding DNA: TGTGCCAGCAGTTACTGGGGCCGAGCTGAAGAGACCCAGTACTTC. Amino acid sequence: CASSYWGRAEETQYF.

The chain combines TRBV15 with TRBJ1-2, with 7 nucleotides matching TRBD1. J gave up 3 bases and V 5 bases, and 9 bases lay outside the gene matches. The CDR3 contains 15 residues. CDR1 and CDR2 from the germline V gene are LNHNV and YYDKDF (reference sequence). The CDR3 is CATSQGGRGDYGYTF. CDR3 DNA sequence: TGTGCCACCAGCCAAGGGGGCAGGGGTGACTATGGCTACACCTTC.